This TCR beta chain was sequenced during a study of regulatory T cells in long-lasting Graves disease (dated by TCRdb to about 2021). Notes on the research overall: Persistent Graves' disease was defined as persistently positive TSH receptor autoantibodies together with antithyroid drug treatment for over 5 years. Peripheral blood TCR sequencing and RNA sequencing compared persistent Graves' disease patients with newly diagnosed Graves' disease patients. The study took place in China and was registered as a clinical trial. A total of roughly 33 samples underwent TCR sequencing: roughly 13 from persistent and around 20 from newly diagnosed Graves' disease patients. On average, persistent Graves' disease patients in the clinical cohort had been on antithyroid drugs for about 10.3 years. General findings and caveats noted by the study authors: Sequencing and analysis were limited to the TCR beta chain. A larger number of public clonotypes was shared among persistent patients (approximately 2,600) than among newly diagnosed patients (around 970). Preferential use of TRBV28, TRBJ1-2 and TRBJ2-5 was observed in persistent disease, whereas TRBV20-1 and TRBJ2-1 were favored in newly diagnosed disease. Lower TCR Shannon entropy and fewer highly expanded clones were observed in persistent Graves' disease patients than in newly diagnosed patients, which suggested clonal expansion. The small sample size was acknowledged by the authors as a limitation that may reduce accuracy. Peripheral blood alone was examined, since thyroid tissue, which constituted the primary lesion, could not be accessed.

The CDR3 goes from the cysteine to the phenylalanine over 14 residues. Only CDR3 DNA remains: 42 bases, in frame from the first base. From a lookup of the germline V gene, CDR1 and CDR2 are MNHNS and SASEGT. Cut back by 6 bases and 7 bases, the V and J ends lie 18 bases apart. In the case of this clonotype: The antigen it recognizes is unknown. A much bigger clone sits one base away, suggesting this may be a read error.

The method behind the library was multiplex PCR. TCRdb records Illumina HiSeq 4000 as the sequencer. CDR3 regions were amplified by Arm-PCR with iRepertoire HTBI primers to construct TCR beta libraries. Before sequencing, the PCR products went through gel purification. Per the original workflow: Gene usage analysis of CDR3 amino acid clonotypes relied on the approximately 68 TRBV and 14 TRBJ segments identified across samples. COPE and FqMerger were used to merge the filtered high-quality paired reads into contigs. BLAST was used to align contigs to IMGT TRBV, TRBD and TRBJ reference genes, with CDR3 defined following IMGT. Any clonotype with a frequency above 0.1% was counted as a highly expanded clone. Shannon entropy served as the measure of repertoire diversity, while the Gini coefficient captured V-J evenness. Clonotypes shared by more than one individual were considered public. TCRdb trimmed the raw reads at Q25, called clones with MiXCR and kept productive beta chains. Entries that share a CDR3 protein sequence are merged under the most common genes and DNA. What appears here as the V and J calls and clone size reflects TCRdb's work, not the paper's. The sample contains a few hundred thousand distinct CDR3 sequences, 20% to 25% of them found a single time. The top ten clonotypes cover around 50% of the sample.

The sample's time point label is to be understood as: persistent/refractory GD, antithyroid drugs over 5 years with positive TRAb. For both TCR sequencing and RNA sequencing, RNA was extracted from PBMCs using TRIzol. The diagnosis of Graves' disease followed American Thyroid Association guidelines. Recruitment of patients was carried out at an endocrinology department in Xi'an, China. From each patient, around 9 milliliters of peripheral blood was collected into an EDTA anticoagulant tube. Ficoll Paque Plus density gradient separation was used to isolate PBMCs, and no further T cell sorting was performed. RNA quality was checked with an Agilent 2100 Bioanalyzer and agarose gel, and concentration with a NanoDrop 2000.

The material sequenced was peripheral blood mononuclear cells (PBMCs), taken when the disease was refractory, from a patient treated with antithyroid drugs. The rearrangement joined TRBV6-1 to TRBJ2-5; a tentative D match to TRBD2 spans 6 bases. The clonotype comes from a female donor with Graves disease. The CDR3 protein sequence reads: CASSGALIGGTQYF. The nucleotides read TGTGCCAGCAGCGGAGCGTTAATCGGGGGGACCCAGTACTTC.